These 8 T cell receptor beta chains were sequenced from one sample in a study of tumor-infiltrating lymphocytes in primary liver carcinoma. Without any cell sorting, roughly 18-34 mg of bulk tissue yielded co-extracted RNA and DNA. Reverse transcription of approximately 500 ng total RNA with a constant-region primer produced TCR beta cDNA. Libraries covering TCR beta were generated through three nested multiplex PCR rounds (using a slightly modified ARM-PCR). PCR rounds one and two used TRBV1-TRBV30 forward primers with a C-beta reverse primer for around 9 cycles each. TCRdb ran MiXCR on the multiplex PCR reads and lists one entry per CDR3 protein. The sample consists of more than 90,000 distinct CDR3 sequences, around 71% of them appearing once. The sequencing input was liver tumor tissue from sampling region 2. The subset was: tumor region T2, inferior pole. The source of these receptors is a woman aged 55-75 years with primary liver carcinoma and hepatitis B virus infection.

This clonotype was recorded a few times. The V gene is TRBV7-9, the J gene TRBJ1-4, with 7 bases that match TRBD1. After removal of 5 bases from V and 8 bases from J, the junction contained 11 bases not matched to a gene. CDR1 and CDR2 from the germline V gene are SEHNR and FQNEAQ (reference sequence). The CDR3 consists of 15 residues. The CDR3 spells CASSLGGQSGEKLFF. CDR3 DNA sequence: TGTGCCAGCAGCCTGGGGGGACAGTCTGGAGAAAAACTGTTTTTT.

This clonotype was detected ten times or more. This chain connects TRBV5-5 to TRBJ2-2; 9 bases align to TRBD2. Germline CDR1 is SGHKS and CDR2 is YYEKEE (reference sequence). Losses at the gene ends were 3 bases for V and 4 bases for J; bases not matched to a gene: 7. The CDR3 is made up of 16 amino acids. For the CDR3, the DNA is TGTGCCAGCAGCTCGATTAGCGGGAGCGGCACCGGGGAGCTGTTTTTT. Amino acid sequence: CASSSISGSGTGELFF.

On this clonotype itself: Mismatch with germline at one junction end may stem from a read error. The genes are TRBV30 and TRBJ1-2, with TRBD1 as a possible D gene (5 bases). This CDR3 has 14 amino acids. CDR1 is GTSNPN, CDR2 SVGIG, per germline (reference sequence). In nucleotides, the CDR3 is TGTGCTTCCGTCTGGGGGATAAAAGGCTATGACTACACCTTC. Its protein product is CASVWGIKGYDYTF. The variable domain in full, with the rest retrieved from reference TRBV30 and TRBJ1-2, is SQTIHQWPATLVQPVGSPLSLECTVEGTSNPNLYWYRQAAGRGLQLLFYSVGIGQISSEVPQNLSASRPQDRQFILSSKKLLLSDSGFYLCASVWGIKGYDYTFGSGTRLTVV.

In regard to this clonotype: A much more abundant neighbour one base away suggests this may be a read error. The chain has TRBV7-8 and TRBJ2-1; TRBD2 agrees at 14 bases. The V and J ends lost 7 bases and 8 bases, in that order; junction bases with no gene match: 19. The CDR3 has 19 amino acids. From germline, CDR1 is SGHVS and CDR2 FQNEAQ. The CDR3 loop is CASIIRLAGGKDVIDEQFF. Here the CDR3 DNA reads TGTGCCAGCATCATCCGACTAGCGGGAGGGAAGGATGTCATCGATGAGCAGTTCTTC.

As concerns this clonotype: At one boundary the junction diverges from the germline segment, which might be a read error. The genes are TRBV29-1 and TRBJ2-7; the D gene is possibly TRBD2 (5 bases). CDR1 is SQVTM, CDR2 ANQGSEA, per germline. The CDR3 is 13 amino acids. CDR3 DNA: TGTAGCGTTGAAACTGGTAGCTCCTACAAGCAGTACTTC. Translated: CSVETGSSYKQYF.

The genes are TRBV9 and TRBJ2-1, with D possibly TRBD2 on 6 matching bases. This CDR3 spans 17 amino acids. Germline V gene sequence: CDR1 SGDLS, CDR2 YYNGEE. Deletions cut 6 bases from V and 7 bases from J, with 26 bases between. The CDR3, as DNA: TGTGCCAGCAACGAGACCCTCGGGGGAATAGCGGATAATGAGCAGTTCTTC. Encoded protein: CASNETLGGIADNEQFF.

Concerning this clonotype: Relative to the germline gene, one junction end is altered; a read error may explain this. V is TRBV4-1 and J is TRBJ1-2, with unresolved D. The CDR3 is 14 amino acids. Germline V gene lookup returns CDR1 MGHRA and CDR2 YSYEKL. The CDR3 reads CASSQEDSHYGYTF. CDR3 nucleotide sequence: TGCGCTAGCAGCCAAGAAGACTCACACTATGGCTACACCTTC.

On this clonotype itself: This may be a read error: a much more frequent sequence differs by one nucleotide. The chain is built from TRBV25-1 and TRBJ1-1; D not resolved. The CDR3 length is 11 residues. The V end was cut by 7 bases, the J end by 9 bases, with 12 bases between. Germline loops: CDR1 MGHDK, CDR2 SYGVNS. The CDR3 DNA reads as TGTGCCAGCAATTCCAGGACCAAAGCTTTCTTT. Amino acid sequence: CASNSRTKAFF.